This entry describes one TCR beta chain. Its antigen is still unknown. The sample originates from a study of cytomegalovirus exposure and HLA in healthy donors. In the study overall: Unique TCRs numbering roughly 85 million, obtained from HLA-typed donors, made up an early data release.

Study results and caveats: The study carried out a later analysis of TCR beta sequences. It associated approximately 17,000 of them with specific HLA alleles at a false discovery rate of 0.05.

J was trimmed by 4 bases and V by 4 bases; bases with no gene match: 6. The CDR3 loop spans 15 amino acids. Germline CDR1 and CDR2: SGHTA and FQGNSA. Primers for the PCR totalled 60 Vbeta and 13 Jbeta. The data were produced by immunoSEQ multiplex PCR, yet TCRdb's version contains in-frame clones alone and is incomplete. The sample includes 130,000 or so clones. The sequencing sample was made of PBMCs. The rearrangement uses TRBV7-2 and TRBJ2-1, with TRBD2 matching 8 bases. The sequence came from a woman in her forties in good health and CMV-seronegative. For the CDR3, the DNA is TGTGCCAGCAGCTCACCGGGACTAGGGTACAATGAGCAGTTCTTC. It is translated as CASSSPGLGYNEQFF.